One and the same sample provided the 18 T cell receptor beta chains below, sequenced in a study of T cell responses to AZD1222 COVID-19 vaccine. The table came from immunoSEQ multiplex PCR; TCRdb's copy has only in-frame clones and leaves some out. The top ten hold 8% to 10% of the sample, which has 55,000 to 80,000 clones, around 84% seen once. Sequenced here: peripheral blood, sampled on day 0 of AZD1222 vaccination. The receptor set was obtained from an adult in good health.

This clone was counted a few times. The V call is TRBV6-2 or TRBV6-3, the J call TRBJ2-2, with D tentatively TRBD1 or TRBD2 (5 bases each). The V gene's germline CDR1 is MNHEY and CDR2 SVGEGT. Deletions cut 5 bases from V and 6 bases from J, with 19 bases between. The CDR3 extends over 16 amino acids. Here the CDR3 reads CASSTYRDGYSGELFF. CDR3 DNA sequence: TGTGCCAGCAGTACCTACCGGGACGGCTATTCCGGGGAGCTGTTTTTT.

CDR3 loop: CATSDTGTRRVYSNQPQHF. CDR3 coding DNA: TGTGCCACCAGTGATACCGGGACAAGGCGGGTATATAGCAATCAGCCCCAGCATTTT. The V gene is TRBV24-1, the J gene TRBJ1-5; the D gene is possibly TRBD1 (6 bases). V was trimmed by 3 bases and J by 0 bases, leaving 20 bases between them. The V gene's germline CDR1 is KGHDR and CDR2 SFDVKD. The CDR3 has 19 residues.

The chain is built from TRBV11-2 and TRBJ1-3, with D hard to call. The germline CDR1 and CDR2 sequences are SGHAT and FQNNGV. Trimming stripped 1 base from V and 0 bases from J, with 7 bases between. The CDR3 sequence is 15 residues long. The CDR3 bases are TGTGCCAGCAGCTTAGTTCGAAGCTCTGGAAACACCATATATTTT. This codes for CASSLVRSSGNTIYF.

The CDR3 region has the DNA TGTGCCAGCAGCCAAGATTTGCGGGGGGGAAGACGGGAGACCCAGTACTTC. The encoded protein is CASSQDLRGGRRETQYF. The V call is TRBV14, the J call TRBJ2-5, with 9 nucleotides matching TRBD2. Trimming took 0 bases from V and 5 from J; bases not matched to a gene: 10. Germline V gene sequence: CDR1 SGHDN, CDR2 FVKESK. The CDR3 sequence is 17 residues long.

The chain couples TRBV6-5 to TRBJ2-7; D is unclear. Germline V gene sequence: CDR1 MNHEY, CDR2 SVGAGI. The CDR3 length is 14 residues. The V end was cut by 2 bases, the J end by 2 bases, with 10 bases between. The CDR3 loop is CASSYDLLTYEQYF. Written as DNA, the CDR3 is TGTGCCAGCAGTTACGACCTCCTGACCTACGAGCAGTACTTC.

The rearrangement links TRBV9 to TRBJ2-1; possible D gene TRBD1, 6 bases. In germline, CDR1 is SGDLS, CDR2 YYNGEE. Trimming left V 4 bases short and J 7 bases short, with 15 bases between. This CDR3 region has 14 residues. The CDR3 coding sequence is TGTGCCAGCAGCCAGGGGAGCGGTACGAATGAGCAGTTCTTC. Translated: CASSQGSGTNEQFF.

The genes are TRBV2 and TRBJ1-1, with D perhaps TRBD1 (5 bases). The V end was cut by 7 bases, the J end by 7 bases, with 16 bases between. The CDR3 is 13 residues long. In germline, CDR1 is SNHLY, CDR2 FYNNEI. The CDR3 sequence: CASISQGIGEAFF. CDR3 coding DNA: TGTGCCAGCATCAGTCAGGGTATCGGTGAAGCTTTCTTT.

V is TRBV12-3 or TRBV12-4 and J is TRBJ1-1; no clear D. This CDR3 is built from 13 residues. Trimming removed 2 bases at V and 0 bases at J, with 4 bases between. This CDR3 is CASSLLLNTEAFF. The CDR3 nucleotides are TGTGCCAGCAGTTTATTATTGAACACTGAAGCTTTCTTT.

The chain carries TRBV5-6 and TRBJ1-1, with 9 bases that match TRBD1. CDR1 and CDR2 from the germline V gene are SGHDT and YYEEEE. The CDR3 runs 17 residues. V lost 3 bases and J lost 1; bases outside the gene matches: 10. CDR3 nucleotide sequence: TGTGCCAGCAGCTGGACAGGGGCGAGATTCCGGAACACTGAAGCTTTCTTT. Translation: CASSWTGARFRNTEAFF.

CDR3 region: CASSWASGGRRQYF. Written as DNA, the CDR3 is TGTGCCAGCAGTTGGGCTAGCGGGGGCCGCCGGCAGTACTTC. V usage is TRBV6-2 or TRBV6-3 and J usage is TRBJ2-7; 10 positions agree with TRBD2. The CDR3 covers 14 residues. Germline CDR1 is MNHEY and CDR2 is SVGEGT. The trim removed 4 bases at V and 9 bases at J, leaving 9 bases unmatched.

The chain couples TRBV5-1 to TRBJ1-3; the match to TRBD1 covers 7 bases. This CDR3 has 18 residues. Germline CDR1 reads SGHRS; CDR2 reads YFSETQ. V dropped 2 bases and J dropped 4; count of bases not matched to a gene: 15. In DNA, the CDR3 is TGCGCCAGCAGCTTAAGGGACAGCCTTTGGGGGGTCGGAAACACCATATATTTT. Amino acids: CASSLRDSLWGVGNTIYF.

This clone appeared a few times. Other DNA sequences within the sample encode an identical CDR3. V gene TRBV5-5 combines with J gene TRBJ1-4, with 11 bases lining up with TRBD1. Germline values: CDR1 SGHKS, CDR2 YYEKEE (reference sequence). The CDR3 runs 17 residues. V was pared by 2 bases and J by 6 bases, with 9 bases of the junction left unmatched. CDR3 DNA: TGTGCCAGCAGCTTACGGACAGGGGGCTTGGGGGATGAAAAACTGTTTTTT. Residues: CASSLRTGGLGDEKLFF.

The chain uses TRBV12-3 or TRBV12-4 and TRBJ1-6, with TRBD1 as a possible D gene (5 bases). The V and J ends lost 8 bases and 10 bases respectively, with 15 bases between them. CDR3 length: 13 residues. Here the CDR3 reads CASWGVIGSPLHF. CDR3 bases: TGTGCCAGCTGGGGGGTAATAGGATCACCCCTCCACTTT.

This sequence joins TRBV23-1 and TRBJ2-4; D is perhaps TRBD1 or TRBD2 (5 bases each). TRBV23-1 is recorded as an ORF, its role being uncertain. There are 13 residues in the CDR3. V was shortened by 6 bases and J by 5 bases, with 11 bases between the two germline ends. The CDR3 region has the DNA TGCGCCAGCAGGCCATGGGACCAAAACATTCAGTACTTC. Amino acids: CASRPWDQNIQYF.

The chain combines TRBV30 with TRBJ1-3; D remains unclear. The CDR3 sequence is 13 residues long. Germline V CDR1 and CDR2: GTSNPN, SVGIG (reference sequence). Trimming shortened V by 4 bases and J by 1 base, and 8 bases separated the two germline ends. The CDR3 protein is CAWNGASGNTIYF. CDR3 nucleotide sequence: TGTGCCTGGAATGGAGCATCTGGAAACACCATATATTTT.

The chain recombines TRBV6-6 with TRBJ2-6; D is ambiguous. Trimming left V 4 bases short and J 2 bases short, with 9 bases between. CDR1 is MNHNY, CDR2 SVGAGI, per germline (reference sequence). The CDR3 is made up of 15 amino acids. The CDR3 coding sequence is TGTGCCAGCAGTTCTGCCGCCCCTGGGGCCAACGTCCTGACTTTC. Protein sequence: CASSSAAPGANVLTF.

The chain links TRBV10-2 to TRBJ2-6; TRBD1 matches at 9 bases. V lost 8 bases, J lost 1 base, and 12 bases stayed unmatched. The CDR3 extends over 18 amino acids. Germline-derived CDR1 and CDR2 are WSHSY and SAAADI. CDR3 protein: CASDSPGQGRSGANVLTF. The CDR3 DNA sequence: TGCGCCAGCGACTCGCCGGGACAGGGCCGATCTGGGGCCAACGTCCTGACTTTC.

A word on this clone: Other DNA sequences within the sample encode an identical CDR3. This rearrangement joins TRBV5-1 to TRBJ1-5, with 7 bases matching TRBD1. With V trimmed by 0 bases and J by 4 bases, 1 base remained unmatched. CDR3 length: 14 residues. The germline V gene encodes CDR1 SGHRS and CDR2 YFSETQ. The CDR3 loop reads CASSLGTGNQPQHF. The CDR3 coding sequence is TGCGCCAGCAGCTTGGGGACAGGTAATCAGCCCCAGCATTTT.